This TCR beta chain was recorded in a study of T cell responses to AZD1222 COVID-19 vaccine. Regarding the study as a whole: Increases in Spike-specific TCR breadth and depth were seen after two AZD1222 doses.

CDR3 size: 15 residues. Germline V lookup: CDR1 MGHDK, CDR2 SYGVNS. V dropped 4 bases and J dropped 7; count of bases not matched to a gene: 6. Libraries were prepared by immunoSEQ multiplex PCR; TCRdb keeps only in-frame clonotypes and omits some of them. This table has some 150,000 clones, 90% appearing once. On this clone: Antigen specificity is unknown.

This TCR was sampled from an adult in good health. The sample here was peripheral blood, taken on day 0 of AZD1222 vaccination. The genes are TRBV25-1 and TRBJ1-4; 10 nucleotides agree with TRBD1. CDR3 amino acids: CASSARDRGSEKLFF. The CDR3 DNA reads as TGTGCCAGCAGTGCCCGGGACAGGGGTTCTGAAAAACTGTTTTTT. Drawing the rest from reference TRBV25-1 and TRBJ1-4, the complete variable domain is EADIYQTPRYLVIGTGKKITLECSQTMGHDKMYWYQQDPGMELHLIHYSYGVNSTEKGDLSSESTVSRIRTEHFPLTLESARPSHTSQYLCASSARDRGSEKLFFGSGTQLSVL.